Each of the 17 T cell receptor beta chains below was sequenced from the same sample in a study of blood T cells in healthy people across ages. PCR was performed a second time for roughly 7 to 11 cycles using a sample-barcoded 5' primer and a J-beta primer mix. TCRdb reprocessed the 5' RACE reads with MiXCR, giving one entry per CDR3 protein. The sample yields approximately 690,000 distinct CDR3 sequences, 40% to 45% seen once. The material sequenced was blood. The source of these receptors is a man older than 75 in good health.

This clonotype was recorded many times. This may be a read error: a much more frequent sequence differs by one nucleotide. The V and J genes are TRBV4-3 and TRBJ2-5; D is perhaps TRBD1 (5 bases). The V end was cut by 0 bases, the J end by 1 base, with 12 bases between. The germline CDR1 and CDR2 sequences are LGHNA and YSLEER. The CDR3 consists of 16 residues. The CDR3 coding sequence is TGCGCCAGCAGCCAAGATGGGGCAAGCCCCCAAGAGACCCAGTACTTC. Encoded protein: CASSQDGASPQETQYF.

The chain couples TRBV4-3 to TRBJ1-2, with 8 bases that match TRBD1. The CDR3 is 16 amino acids. The V gene end was trimmed by 0 bases and the J gene end by 2 bases; junction bases not matched to a gene: 5. Per germline, CDR1 LGHNA and CDR2 YSLEER. CDR3: CASSQDRTGFNYGYTF. DNA of the CDR3: TGCGCCAGCAGCCAAGATAGGACAGGGTTCAACTATGGCTACACCTTC.

This clonotype occurred a few times. The J gene is TRBJ2-1, the V gene TRBV4-3; D possibly corresponds to TRBD2 (7 bases). CDR1 LGHNA and CDR2 YSLEER come from the germline V gene. The CDR3 consists of 15 residues. With 0 bases removed from V and 7 bases from J, the gap between germline ends came to 13 bases. The CDR3 here is CASSQEGGLRNEQFF. The CDR3 coding sequence is TGCGCCAGCAGCCAAGAAGGGGGACTACGAAATGAGCAGTTCTTC.

This chain uses TRBV7-6 with TRBJ2-5, with a possible D match to TRBD2 (5 bases). The germline CDR1 and CDR2 sequences are SGHVS and FNYEAQ. CDR3 length equals 14 residues. Trimming cost V 1 base and J 6 bases, with 12 bases left between them. CDR3 sequence: CASSLVSSTKTQYF. The CDR3 coding sequence is TGTGCCAGCAGCTTAGTAAGCTCGACTAAGACCCAGTACTTC.

The chain uses TRBV29-1 and TRBJ1-1, with D hard to call. V lost 1 base to trimming and J lost 1 base, with 7 bases between them. CDR3 length: 13 residues. The V gene's germline CDR1 is SQVTM and CDR2 ANQGSEA. In nucleotides, the CDR3 is TGCAGCGTTGAAGTTCCCCAGAACACTGAAGCTTTCTTT. It yields the protein CSVEVPQNTEAFF. The entire variable domain, with the rest obtained from reference TRBV29-1 and TRBJ1-1, is as follows: SAVISQKPSRDICQRGTSLTIQCQVDSQVTMMFWYRQQPGQSLTLIATANQGSEATYESGFVIDKFPISRPNLTFSTLTVSNMSPEDSSIYLCSVEVPQNTEAFFGQGTRLTVV.

This clonotype was counted many times. V usage is TRBV7-2 and J usage is TRBJ2-7; 9 nucleotides match TRBD1. Looked up from germline, CDR1 is SGHTA and CDR2 is FQGNSA. Trimming removed 5 bases from V and 4 bases from J; junction bases left unmatched: 9. The CDR3 loop spans 15 amino acids. The CDR3 sequence: CASSTNTGGWYEQYF. The CDR3 DNA is TGTGCCAGCAGCACAAATACAGGGGGCTGGTACGAGCAGTACTTC.

This rearrangement joins TRBV4-1 to TRBJ2-5; tentative D call: TRBD2 (6 bases). V was cut by 0 bases and J by 11 bases, with 16 bases left in between. The germline V gene encodes CDR1 MGHRA and CDR2 YSYEKL. The CDR3 consists of 14 residues. The CDR3 loop reads CASSQEGTYNEQYF. The CDR3, as DNA: TGCGCCAGCAGCCAAGAGGGGACTTACAATGAGCAGTACTTC.

The rearrangement uses TRBV6-6 and TRBJ1-5, with D maybe TRBD1 (6 bases). The V end was cut by 6 bases, the J end by 0 bases, with 9 bases between. In germline, CDR1 is MNHNY, CDR2 SVGAGI (reference sequence). This CDR3 has 14 amino acids. This chain's CDR3 is CASRLDSSNQPQHF. The CDR3 coding sequence is TGTGCCAGCAGATTGGACAGTAGCAATCAGCCCCAGCATTTT.

This clonotype was seen at least ten times. The rearrangement joins TRBV20-1 to TRBJ2-1, with D possibly called TRBD1 or TRBD2 (5 bases each). The CDR3 is 16 amino acids. CDR1 DFQATT and CDR2 SNEGSKA come from the germline V gene (reference sequence). The V and J ends lost 7 bases and 8 bases respectively, with 27 bases between them. Here the CDR3 DNA reads TGCAGTGGAACCCGAACCGGGGCCCACGAGGAGGATGAGCAGTTCTTC. Protein: CSGTRTGAHEEDEQFF.

This clonotype was detected only a few times. V and J are TRBV6-5 and TRBJ2-3; possibly TRBD2 for D (5 bases). Germline values: CDR1 MNHEY, CDR2 SVGAGI. V was shortened by 5 bases and J by 4 bases, with 10 bases between the two germline ends. CDR3 length: 13 residues. The CDR3 region is CASSDGRADTQYF. As DNA, the CDR3 is TGTGCCAGCAGTGACGGGCGGGCAGATACGCAGTATTTT.

The chain carries TRBV3-1 and TRBJ2-3; 7 bases match TRBD1. The ends lost 0 bases at V and 3 bases at J; junction bases unmatched: 9. Germline CDR1 LGHDT, CDR2 YNNKEL (reference sequence). The CDR3 sequence is 17 residues long. The DNA for the CDR3 is TGTGCCAGCAGCCAAGATCGGACAGGACCCCGAACAGATACGCAGTATTTT. Protein: CASSQDRTGPRTDTQYF.

This clonotype has a handful of counts. The V call is TRBV20-1, the J call TRBJ2-3, with 8 bases lining up with TRBD2. Trimming removed 2 bases from V and 0 bases from J; junction bases left unmatched: 10. This CDR3 is 17 amino acids long. Germline CDR1 and CDR2: DFQATT and SNEGSKA (reference sequence). The CDR3 loop reads CSARRDGRVSSTDTQYF. The DNA for the CDR3 is TGCAGTGCTAGACGCGACGGGAGGGTCTCTAGCACAGATACGCAGTATTTT.

This clonotype was detected ten times or more. The chain uses TRBV20-1 and TRBJ2-3; TRBD2 aligns across 9 bases. With 4 bases clipped from V and 5 bases from J, the junction kept 4 bases outside the gene matches. The CDR3 extends over 13 amino acids. Per the germline V gene, CDR1 is DFQATT and CDR2 is SNEGSKA (reference sequence). The CDR3 here is CSATGGGEDTQYF. CDR3 sequence (DNA): TGCAGTGCTACCGGCGGGGGGGAAGATACGCAGTATTTT.

This chain joins TRBV2 and TRBJ2-7; maybe TRBD2 (6 bases). The CDR3 extends over 15 amino acids. The ends were cut back, 6 bases at V and 3 bases at J, with 18 bases in the middle. The germline V gene encodes CDR1 SNHLY and CDR2 FYNNEI. The CDR3 coding sequence is TGTGCCAGCAGAAAGACCGCCGTGGGGGGCTACGAGCAGTACTTC. Translated: CASRKTAVGGYEQYF. Looking up the rest from reference TRBV2 and TRBJ2-7 gives the full variable domain: EPEVTQTPSHQVTQMGQEVILRCVPISNHLYFYWYRQILGQKVEFLVSFYNNEISEKSEIFDDQFSVERPDGSNFTLKIRSTKLEDSAMYFCASRKTAVGGYEQYFGPGTRLTVT.

This chain uses TRBV7-9 with TRBJ1-2; no firm D call. The CDR3 contains 13 residues. Germline CDR1 and CDR2: SEHNR and FQNEAQ (reference sequence). V was pared by 2 bases and J by 2 bases, with 6 bases between. CDR3 sequence (DNA): TGTGCCAGCAGCTTAAATGAAAACTATGGCTACACCTTC. Its translation is CASSLNENYGYTF.

The chain couples TRBV6-1 to TRBJ2-1; TRBD1 matches at 9 bases. V gave up 2 bases and J gave up 5 bases; unmatched junction bases: 10. The CDR3 covers 17 residues. Germline-derived CDR1 and CDR2 are MNHNS and SASEGT. The CDR3 sequence is CASSELRLDRGHNEQFF. Here the CDR3 DNA reads TGTGCCAGCAGTGAATTGAGGTTGGACAGGGGCCACAATGAGCAGTTCTTC.

The chain has TRBV5-1 and TRBJ2-3; TRBD1 agrees at 7 bases. The germline V gene encodes CDR1 SGHRS and CDR2 YFSETQ. The CDR3 is 15 amino acids. The ends lost 7 bases at V and 3 bases at J; junction bases unmatched: 11. The CDR3 loop is CASGRGQARTDTQYF. The CDR3 DNA follows: TGCGCCAGCGGAAGAGGACAGGCCCGGACAGATACGCAGTATTTT.